This TCR beta chain was identified during a study of tumor-infiltrating lymphocytes in primary liver carcinoma. Germline V gene data show CDR1 as MNHEY and CDR2 as SVGEGT. CDR3 length equals 15 residues. The V end was cut by 5 bases, the J end by 7 bases, with 19 bases between. A constant-region primer served to make TCR beta cDNA from about 530 ng total RNA. For TCR beta, libraries were produced by three nested multiplex PCR rounds using slightly modified ARM-PCR. TRBV1-TRBV30 forward primers paired with a C-beta reverse primer drove the first two PCR rounds, about 9 cycles each. TCRdb re-derived calls from the multiplex PCR reads in MiXCR, one entry per CDR3 protein. The table records fewer than 400,000 distinct CDR3 sequences, 55% to 65% of them present only once. Both blood RNA, taken from unsorted whole blood, and germline DNA were extracted. Before any surgery took place, 4 to 4.5 milliliters of peripheral blood were collected.

In regard to this clonotype: Its antigen is not identified.

Whole-study results and caveats: The samples were not sorted (they were bulk), so CD4+ and CD8+ repertoires were not compared.

The J gene is TRBJ2-3, the V gene TRBV6-2 or TRBV6-3, with D possibly TRBD2 on 5 matching bases. This receptor was identified in a man aged 35 to 55 with primary liver carcinoma and hepatitis B virus infection. The material sequenced was peripheral blood. As DNA, the CDR3 is TGTGCCAGCAGTCCCTCGGGCCTAACCGGGAATACGCAGTATTTT. This gives the protein CASSPSGLTGNTQYF.